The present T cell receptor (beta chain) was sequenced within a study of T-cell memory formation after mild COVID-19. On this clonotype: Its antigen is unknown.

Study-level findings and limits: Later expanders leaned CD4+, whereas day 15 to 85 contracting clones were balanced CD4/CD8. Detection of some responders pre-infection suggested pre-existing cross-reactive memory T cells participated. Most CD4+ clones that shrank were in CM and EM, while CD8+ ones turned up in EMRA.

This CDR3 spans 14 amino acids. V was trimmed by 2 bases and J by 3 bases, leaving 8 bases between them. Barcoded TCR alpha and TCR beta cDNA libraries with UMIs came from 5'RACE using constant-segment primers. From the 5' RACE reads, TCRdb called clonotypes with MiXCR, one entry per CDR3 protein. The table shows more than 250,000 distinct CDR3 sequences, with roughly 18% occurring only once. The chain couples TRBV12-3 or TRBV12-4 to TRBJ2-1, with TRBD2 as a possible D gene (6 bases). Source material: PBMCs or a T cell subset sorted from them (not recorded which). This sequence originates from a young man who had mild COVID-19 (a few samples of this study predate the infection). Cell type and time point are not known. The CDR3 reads CASSLLGLYNEQFF. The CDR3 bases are TGTGCCAGCAGTTTATTGGGACTCTACAATGAGCAGTTCTTC.